Listed here are 22 T cell receptor beta chains from one sample, sequenced in a study of blood T cells in healthy people across ages. Alongside a J-beta primer mix, a sample-barcoded 5' primer served in a second PCR lasting about 6 to 12 cycles. Using its own MiXCR run on the 5' RACE reads, TCRdb lists one record per CDR3 protein. Among approximately 900,000 distinct CDR3 sequences listed, 40% to 60% were seen once. Sequenced: blood. The receptors here all came from a man between 25 and 39 years old in good health.

The chain links TRBV6-5 to TRBJ1-4, with TRBD1 identical over 8 bases. The ends lost 6 bases at V and 6 bases at J; junction bases unmatched: 6. CDR3 length: 14 residues. Germline CDR1 is MNHEY and CDR2 is SVGAGI. The CDR3 loop reads CASRLGTGHEKLFF. The CDR3 DNA sequence: TGTGCCAGCAGACTCGGGACAGGACATGAAAAACTGTTTTTT.

This chain uses TRBV4-1 with TRBJ1-3; 10 bases line up with TRBD1. Germline CDR1 and CDR2: MGHRA and YSYEKL. This CDR3 spans 15 amino acids. Germline trimming cut 3 bases from V and 1 base from J; bases unmatched to any gene: 0. CDR3 coding DNA: TGCGCCAGCAGCCAGGGACAGGGGTCTGGAAACACCATATATTTT. Translated, it gives CASSQGQGSGNTIYF.

The J gene is TRBJ2-5, the V gene TRBV7-6; 15 bases fit TRBD2. The J call may be wrong; the DNA end is better matched by TRBJ2-7. The length of the CDR3 is 15 residues. Germline V gene lookup returns CDR1 SGHVS and CDR2 FNYEAQ. CDR3 in DNA: TGTGCCAGCAGCCCCCAGGGACTAGCGGGGGGCGAGCAGTACTTC. Residues: CASSPQGLAGGEQYF.

The chain recombines TRBV5-1 with TRBJ2-1; D perhaps matches TRBD2 (6 bases). This CDR3 has 16 residues. Germline lookup yields CDR1 SGHRS and CDR2 YFSETQ. The germline V and J ends were trimmed by 2 bases and 5 bases, with 17 bases remaining between them. In DNA form, the CDR3 reads TGCGCCAGCAGCTTCCAGGGAGGATCATTTGACAATGAGCAGTTCTTC. This encodes CASSFQGGSFDNEQFF.

In this sample, this clonotype turned up a few times. The V call is TRBV12-3 or TRBV12-4, the J call TRBJ1-5; D is unresolved. Trimming took 2 bases from V and 4 from J, leaving 6 bases between them. The CDR3 covers 13 residues. The CDR3 loop is CASSLSQNQPQHF. CDR3 sequence (DNA): TGTGCCAGCAGTTTAAGCCAGAATCAGCCCCAGCATTTT.

This clonotype occurred many times. The chain links TRBV18 to TRBJ1-2; 8 bases fit TRBD1. After removal of 2 bases from V and 4 bases from J, the junction contained 3 bases not matched to a gene. The CDR3 covers 14 residues. Germline V gene data show CDR1 as KGHSH and CDR2 as LQKENI. CDR3 sequence (DNA): TGTGCCAGCTCACCAACAGGGGGAGGCTATGGCTACACCTTC. This gives the protein CASSPTGGGYGYTF.

This clonotype has a count of ten or more. The V call is TRBV12-3 or TRBV12-4, the J call TRBJ2-1; 8 positions match TRBD2. J was trimmed by 5 bases and V by 2 bases; bases with no gene match: 8. This CDR3 comprises 16 residues. The CDR3 is CASSLSGGAFNNEQFF. The CDR3 DNA follows: TGTGCCAGCAGTTTATCCGGGGGGGCCTTCAACAATGAGCAGTTCTTC.

This clonotype showed up just a few times. This chain links TRBV20-1 with TRBJ1-5; tentative D call: TRBD1 (6 bases). This CDR3 is built from 16 residues. Trimming cost V 2 bases and J 1 base, with 15 bases left between them. The germline V gene has CDR1 DFQATT and CDR2 SNEGSKA (reference sequence). The CDR3 reads CSARSTGTPSNQPQHF. The CDR3 DNA sequence: TGCAGTGCTAGAAGCACCGGGACACCCAGCAATCAGCCCCAGCATTTT.

The chain recombines TRBV20-1 with TRBJ2-5; D unclear. The end of the DNA aligns better with TRBJ2-7, so the J call may be wrong. The germline gives CDR1 DFQATT, CDR2 SNEGSKA (reference sequence). The CDR3 totals 11 residues. The CDR3 here is CSASDFNEQYF. The CDR3 region has the DNA TGCAGTGCTAGTGATTTCAACGAGCAGTACTTC.

This chain joins TRBV10-3 and TRBJ2-7; 9 nucleotides match TRBD1. The CDR3 is 13 amino acids. V trimming: 2 bases; J trimming: 7 bases; junction bases outside the gene matches: 3. The germline gives CDR1 ENHRY, CDR2 SYGVKD. CDR3 nucleotides: TGTGCCATCAGTGAGAGGGACAGGGCGGAGCAGTACTTC. It is translated as CAISERDRAEQYF.

The chain couples TRBV12-3 or TRBV12-4 to TRBJ1-4; the D gene is possibly TRBD1 (5 bases). V shed 4 bases and J shed 7 bases, with 10 bases lying between them. CDR3 length: 13 amino acids. CDR3: CASSSRGSEKLFF. CDR3 nucleotides: TGTGCCAGCAGTTCCCGGGGCAGTGAAAAACTGTTTTTT.

This chain uses TRBV3-1 with TRBJ2-7, with a weak D call TRBD1 (5 bases). V was shortened by 0 bases and J by 2 bases, with 8 bases between the two germline ends. The germline V gene has CDR1 LGHDT and CDR2 YNNKEL (reference sequence). The CDR3 has 14 amino acids. CDR3 region: CASSQEDNAYEQYF. The CDR3 bases are TGTGCCAGCAGCCAAGAGGACAACGCCTACGAGCAGTACTTC.

This clonotype was seen more than once but under ten times. The chain joins TRBV25-1 to TRBJ1-6, with D possibly matching TRBD1 (6 bases). The CDR3 is 15 amino acids. The V and J ends lost 4 bases and 8 bases respectively, with 15 bases between them. Germline CDR1 MGHDK, CDR2 SYGVNS. The CDR3 loop reads CASSAQGPHYSPLHF. Written as DNA, the CDR3 is TGTGCCAGCAGTGCGCAGGGGCCCCATTATTCACCCCTCCACTTT.

J is TRBJ2-7 and V is TRBV7-2; 7 bases map to TRBD2. The germline V gene encodes CDR1 SGHTA and CDR2 FQGNSA. This CDR3 spans 15 amino acids. The trim removed 3 bases at V and 4 bases at J, leaving 9 bases unmatched. The CDR3 sequence: CASSFFAGVDYEQYF. As DNA, the CDR3 is TGTGCCAGCAGCTTTTTTGCGGGGGTTGATTACGAGCAGTACTTC.

The chain carries TRBV9 and TRBJ2-3; tentative D call: TRBD2 (5 bases). V shed 3 bases and J shed 13 bases, with 15 bases lying between them. The CDR3 runs 12 residues. CDR1 is SGDLS and CDR2 is YYNGEE in the germline V gene. DNA for the CDR3: TGTGCCAGCAGCGACGGTGGAGGAAAGGAGTATTTT. This codes for CASSDGGGKEYF.

At least ten counts were recorded for this clonotype. This sequence joins TRBV29-1 and TRBJ1-2; tentatively, D is TRBD1 (5 bases). V was shortened by 2 bases and J by 5 bases, with 15 bases between the two germline ends. Per germline, CDR1 SQVTM and CDR2 ANQGSEA. The CDR3 is 14 residues long. The CDR3 sequence: CSVEIWQGPYGYTF. The DNA for the CDR3 is TGCAGCGTTGAAATATGGCAGGGCCCTTATGGCTACACCTTC. The full variable domain, with the rest looked up from reference TRBV29-1 and TRBJ1-2, is SAVISQKPSRDICQRGTSLTIQCQVDSQVTMMFWYRQQPGQSLTLIATANQGSEATYESGFVIDKFPISRPNLTFSTLTVSNMSPEDSSIYLCSVEIWQGPYGYTFGSGTRLTVV.

This clonotype was found a few times. The CDR3 nucleotides are TGTGCCAGCAGCCGTACTAGCGGGGGGGACGCAGATACGCAGTATTTT. It encodes CASSRTSGGDADTQYF. The chain recombines TRBV7-2 with TRBJ2-3; 13 nucleotides line up with TRBD2. The V gene end was trimmed by 5 bases and the J gene end by 4 bases; junction bases not matched to a gene: 6. The germline V gene has CDR1 SGHTA and CDR2 FQGNSA. This CDR3 is 16 amino acids long.

A few counts support this clonotype. This rearrangement joins TRBV5-1 to TRBJ2-1; 7 nucleotides agree with TRBD1. The germline V gene encodes CDR1 SGHRS and CDR2 YFSETQ. V was clipped by 4 bases and J by 5 bases; unmatched bases: 9. The CDR3 loop spans 15 amino acids. CDR3 in amino acids: CASSPPGQRNNEQFF. The CDR3 nucleotides read TGCGCCAGCAGCCCTCCGGGACAGCGCAACAATGAGCAGTTCTTC.

The genes are TRBV29-1 and TRBJ1-1, with D maybe TRBD1 (5 bases). Deletions cut 7 bases from V and 0 bases from J, with 15 bases between. The CDR3 has 14 amino acids. Germline V CDR1 and CDR2: SQVTM, ANQGSEA. The CDR3: CSALLTVLNTEAFF. The CDR3 DNA reads TGCAGCGCCCTACTGACAGTTCTGAACACTGAAGCTTTCTTT.

This chain links TRBV6-2 or TRBV6-3 with TRBJ1-6; possible D gene TRBD1, 5 bases. The CDR3 spans 14 residues. In germline, CDR1 is MNHEY, CDR2 SVGEGT. The V end was cut by 7 bases, the J end by 8 bases, with 15 bases between. CDR3 sequence reads: CASTYGTDYSPLHF. Written as DNA, the CDR3 is TGTGCCAGCACCTACGGGACGGACTATTCACCCCTCCACTTT.

The chain's CDR3 is CASLLMRAWNEQFF. The CDR3 nucleotides read TGTGCCAGCCTGCTGATGAGGGCGTGGAATGAGCAGTTCTTC. The gene calls are TRBV27 and TRBJ2-1; tentatively, D is TRBD2 (5 bases). Germline CDR1 reads MNHEY; CDR2 reads SMNVEV (reference sequence). The CDR3 length is 14 residues. The V and J ends lost 8 bases and 7 bases respectively, with 18 bases between them.

On this clonotype itself: This may be a read error: a much more frequent sequence differs by one nucleotide. The chain couples TRBV29-1 to TRBJ2-7; perhaps TRBD2 as D (5 bases). The CDR3 totals 15 residues. Trimming stripped 1 base from V and 0 bases from J, with 13 bases between. From germline, CDR1 is SQVTM and CDR2 ANQGSEA. CDR3 in DNA: TGCAGCGTTGAAGTTATGAGGGAGAGCTCCTACGAGCAGTACTTC. Translated: CSVEVMRESSYEQYF.